The sample holds a few counts of the clone carrying this T cell receptor (beta chain). Antigen unknown. This specimen belongs to a study of beta chain features in type 1 diabetes. Study-wide context: Examined across all samples were around 110 million sorted cells. General study results and limits: For patients, the naive, central memory and Treg TCRB repertoires appeared more alike than for healthy donors. Type 1 diabetes patients had TCRB CDR3s that were shorter (moderately but significantly so) in all four CD4+ subsets.

The CDR3 has 14 residues. Germline CDR1 is SGDLS and CDR2 is YYNGEE. Trimming took off 3 bases at V and 1 base at J, with 11 bases between the two ends. Isolated RNA was reverse transcribed in full, so expressed TCRB transcripts were sequenced. Assay used: immunoSEQ multiplex PCR; TCRdb lists only in-frame clones, some missing. This table has about 140,000 clones, more than 9% appearing once. Sequencing used naive CD4+ T cells from blood. The chain links TRBV9 to TRBJ2-7; no reliable D call. The sequence derives from a man aged 18 to 30 in good health. The CDR3 reads CASSARHNSYEQYF. The CDR3 DNA reads as TGTGCCAGCAGCGCAAGACATAATTCCTACGAGCAGTACTTC. Full variable domain (rest looked up from reference TRBV9 and TRBJ2-7): DSGVTQTPKHLITATGQRVTLRCSPRSGDLSVYWYQQSLDQGLQFLIQYYNGEERAKGNILERFSAQQFPDLHSELNLSSLELGDSALYFCASSARHNSYEQYFGPGTRLTVT.